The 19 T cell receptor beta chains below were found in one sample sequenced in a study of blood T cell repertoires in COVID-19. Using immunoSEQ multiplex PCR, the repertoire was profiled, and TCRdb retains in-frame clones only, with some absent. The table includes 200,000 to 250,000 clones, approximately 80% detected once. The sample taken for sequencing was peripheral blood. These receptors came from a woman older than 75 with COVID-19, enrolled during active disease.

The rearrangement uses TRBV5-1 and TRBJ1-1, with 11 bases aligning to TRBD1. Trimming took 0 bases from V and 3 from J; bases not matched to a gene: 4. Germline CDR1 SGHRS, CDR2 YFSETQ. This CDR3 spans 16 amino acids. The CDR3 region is CASSLGRTGGYTEAFF. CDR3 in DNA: TGCGCCAGCAGCTTGGGACGGACAGGGGGCTACACTGAAGCTTTCTTT.

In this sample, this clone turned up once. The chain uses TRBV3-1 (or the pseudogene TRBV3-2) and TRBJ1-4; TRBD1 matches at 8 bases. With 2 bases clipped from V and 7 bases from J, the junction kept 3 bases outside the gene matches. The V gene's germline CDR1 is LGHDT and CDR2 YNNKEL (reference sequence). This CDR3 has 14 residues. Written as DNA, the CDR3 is TGTGCCAGCAGCCAACAGGGGGCGGCTGAAAAACTGTTTTTT. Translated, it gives CASSQQGAAEKLFF.

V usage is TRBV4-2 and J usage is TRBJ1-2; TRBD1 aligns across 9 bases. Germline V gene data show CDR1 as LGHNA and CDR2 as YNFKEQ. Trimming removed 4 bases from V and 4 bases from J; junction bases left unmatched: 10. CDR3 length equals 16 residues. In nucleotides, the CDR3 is TGTGCCAGCAGCCCCTCGGCCGGGACAGGGATCTATGGCTACACCTTC. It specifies CASSPSAGTGIYGYTF.

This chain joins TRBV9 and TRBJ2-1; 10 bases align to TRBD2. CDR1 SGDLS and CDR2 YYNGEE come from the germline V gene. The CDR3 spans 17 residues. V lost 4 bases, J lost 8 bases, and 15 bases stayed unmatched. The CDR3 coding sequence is TGTGCCAGCAGCCCGTTAAGCGGGAGGGCCGGGGTAGATGAGCAGTTCTTC. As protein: CASSPLSGRAGVDEQFF. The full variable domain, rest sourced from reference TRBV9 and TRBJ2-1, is DSGVTQTPKHLITATGQRVTLRCSPRSGDLSVYWYQQSLDQGLQFLIQYYNGEERAKGNILERFSAQQFPDLHSELNLSSLELGDSALYFCASSPLSGRAGVDEQFFGPGTRLTVL.

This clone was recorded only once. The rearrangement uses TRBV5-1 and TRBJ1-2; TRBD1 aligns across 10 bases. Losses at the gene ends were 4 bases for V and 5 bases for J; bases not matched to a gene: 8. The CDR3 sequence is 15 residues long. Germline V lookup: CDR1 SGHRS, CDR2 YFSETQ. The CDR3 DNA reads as TGCGCCAGCAGCGCCTCGTCGGGACAGGGGTATGGCTACACCTTC. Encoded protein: CASSASSGQGYGYTF. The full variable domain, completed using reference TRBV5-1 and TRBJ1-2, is KAGVTQTPRYLIKTRGQQVTLSCSPISGHRSVSWYQQTPGQGLQFLFEYFSETQRNKGNFPGRFSGRQFSNSRSEMNVSTLELGDSALYLCASSASSGQGYGYTFGSGTRLTVV.

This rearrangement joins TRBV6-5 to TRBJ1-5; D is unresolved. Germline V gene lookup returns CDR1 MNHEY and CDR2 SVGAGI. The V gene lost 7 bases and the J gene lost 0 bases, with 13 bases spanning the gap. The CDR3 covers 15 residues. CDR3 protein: CASKDAPGSNQPQHF. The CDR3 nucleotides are TGTGCCAGCAAAGATGCACCAGGTAGCAATCAGCCCCAGCATTTT.

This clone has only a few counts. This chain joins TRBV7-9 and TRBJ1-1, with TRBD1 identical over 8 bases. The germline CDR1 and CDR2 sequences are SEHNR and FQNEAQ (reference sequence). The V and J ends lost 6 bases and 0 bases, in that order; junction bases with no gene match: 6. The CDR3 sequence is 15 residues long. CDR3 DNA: TGTGCCAGCAGATCGGACAGGGACCTGAACACTGAAGCTTTCTTT. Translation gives CASRSDRDLNTEAFF. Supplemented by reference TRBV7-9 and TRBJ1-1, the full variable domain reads DTGVSQNPRHKITKRGQNVTFRCDPISEHNRLYWYRQTLGQGPEFLTYFQNEAQLEKSRLLSDRFSAERPKGSFSTLEIQRTEQGDSAMYLCASRSDRDLNTEAFFGQGTRLTVV.

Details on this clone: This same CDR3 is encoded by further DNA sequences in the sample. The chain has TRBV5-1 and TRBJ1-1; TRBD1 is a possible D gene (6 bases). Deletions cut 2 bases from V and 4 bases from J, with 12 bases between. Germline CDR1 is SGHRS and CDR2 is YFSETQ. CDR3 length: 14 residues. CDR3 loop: CASSFSGEGTEAFF. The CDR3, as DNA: TGCGCCAGCAGCTTTTCAGGGGAAGGCACTGAAGCTTTCTTT. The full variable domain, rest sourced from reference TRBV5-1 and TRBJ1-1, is KAGVTQTPRYLIKTRGQQVTLSCSPISGHRSVSWYQQTPGQGLQFLFEYFSETQRNKGNFPGRFSGRQFSNSRSEMNVSTLELGDSALYLCASSFSGEGTEAFFGQGTRLTVV.

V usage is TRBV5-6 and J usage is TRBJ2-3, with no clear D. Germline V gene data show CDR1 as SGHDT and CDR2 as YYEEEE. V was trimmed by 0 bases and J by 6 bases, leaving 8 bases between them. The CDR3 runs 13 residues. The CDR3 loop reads CASSLAHEDTQYF. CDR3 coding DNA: TGTGCCAGCAGCTTGGCCCATGAGGATACGCAGTATTTT.

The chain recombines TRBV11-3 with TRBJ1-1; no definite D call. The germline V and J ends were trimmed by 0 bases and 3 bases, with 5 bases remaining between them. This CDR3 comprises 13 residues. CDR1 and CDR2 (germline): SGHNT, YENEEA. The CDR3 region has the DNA TGTGCCAGCAGCTTAGAGGGCCACACTGAAGCTTTCTTT. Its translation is CASSLEGHTEAFF.

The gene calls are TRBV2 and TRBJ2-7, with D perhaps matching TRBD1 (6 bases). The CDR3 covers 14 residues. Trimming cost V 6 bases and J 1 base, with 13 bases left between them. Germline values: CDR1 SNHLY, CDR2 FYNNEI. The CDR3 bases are TGTGCCAGCAGGGGCACAGGGATTTCCTACGAGCAGTACTTC. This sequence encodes CASRGTGISYEQYF.

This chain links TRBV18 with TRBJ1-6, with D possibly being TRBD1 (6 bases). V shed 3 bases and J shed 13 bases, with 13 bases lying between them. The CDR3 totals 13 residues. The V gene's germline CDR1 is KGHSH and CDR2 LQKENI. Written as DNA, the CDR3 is TGTGCCAGCTCACCGGGGTACAGGGACCCCCTCCACTTT. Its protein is CASSPGYRDPLHF.

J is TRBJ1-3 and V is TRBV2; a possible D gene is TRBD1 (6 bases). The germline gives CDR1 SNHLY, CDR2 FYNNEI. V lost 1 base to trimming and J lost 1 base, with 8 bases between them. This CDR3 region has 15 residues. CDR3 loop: CASSEGTVSGNTIYF. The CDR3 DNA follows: TGTGCCAGCAGTGAAGGGACAGTATCTGGAAACACCATATATTTT.

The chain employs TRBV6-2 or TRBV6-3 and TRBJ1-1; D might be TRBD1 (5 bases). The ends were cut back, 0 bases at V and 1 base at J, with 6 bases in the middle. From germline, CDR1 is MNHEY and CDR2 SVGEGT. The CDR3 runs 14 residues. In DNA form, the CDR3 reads TGTGCCAGCAGTTACTCCGGGGGGAACACTGAAGCTTTCTTT. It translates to CASSYSGGNTEAFF.

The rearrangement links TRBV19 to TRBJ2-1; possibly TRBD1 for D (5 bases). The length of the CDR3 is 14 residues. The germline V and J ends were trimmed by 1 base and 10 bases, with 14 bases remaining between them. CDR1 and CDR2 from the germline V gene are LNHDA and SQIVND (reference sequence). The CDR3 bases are TGTGCCAGTAGTATAGGGGGCAGCCTGGTAGAGCAGTTCTTC. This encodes CASSIGGSLVEQFF.

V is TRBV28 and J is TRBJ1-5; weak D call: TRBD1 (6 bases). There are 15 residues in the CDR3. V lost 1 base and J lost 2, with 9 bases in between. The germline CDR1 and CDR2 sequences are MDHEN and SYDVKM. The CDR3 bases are TGTGCCAGCAGTTTATCAGCAGGGGGCAATCAGCCCCAGCATTTT. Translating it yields CASSLSAGGNQPQHF.

For the CDR3, the DNA is TGTGCCAGCAGCTCCACCAGCGGGGACACAGATACGCAGTATTTT. It specifies CASSSTSGDTDTQYF. The chain is built from TRBV9 and TRBJ2-3; 7 nucleotides line up with TRBD2. Germline V lookup: CDR1 SGDLS, CDR2 YYNGEE. V shed 4 bases, J shed 2 bases, and the junction held 7 bases outside the gene matches. The CDR3 has 15 residues.

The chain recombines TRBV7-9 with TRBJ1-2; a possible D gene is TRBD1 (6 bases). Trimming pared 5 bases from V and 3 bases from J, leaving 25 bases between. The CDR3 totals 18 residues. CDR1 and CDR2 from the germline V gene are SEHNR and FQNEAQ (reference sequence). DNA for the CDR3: TGTGCCAGCAGCGAAACAACATCCCGGGGGGGCAATCACTATGGCTACACCTTC. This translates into CASSETTSRGGNHYGYTF.

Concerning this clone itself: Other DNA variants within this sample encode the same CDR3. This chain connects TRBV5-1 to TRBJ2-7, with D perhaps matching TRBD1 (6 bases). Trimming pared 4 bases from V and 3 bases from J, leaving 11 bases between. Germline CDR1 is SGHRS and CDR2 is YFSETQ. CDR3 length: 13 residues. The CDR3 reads CASSLGQFYEQYF. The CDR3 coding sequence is TGCGCCAGCAGCCTAGGACAGTTCTACGAGCAGTACTTC.